This TCR beta chain appears in the sequencing data of a study of shared clonotypes between healthy human individuals. Findings of the study overall: Donors were few, which limited the genetic and exposure-history diversity represented. It was only blood that was sampled, and tissue repertoires likely differ.

J lost 9 bases, V lost 0 bases, and 10 bases had no gene match. This CDR3 is built from 16 residues. CDR1 and CDR2 (germline): SGHRS, YFSETQ. Healthy and HIV-negative, the adult donors had no recent acute infections or vaccinations. Caucasian adults residing in Nashville, Tennessee made up all the donors. As regards this clone: Its specificity is not known.

TCRdb keeps only in-frame clones here, not all; method: immunoSEQ multiplex PCR. Of over 400,000 clones in the sample, about 72% were seen once. This clonotype originated in a woman aged 40 to 55 in good health. Some clones in this sample may be carry-over from other donors' samples. The sequenced sample was PBMCs. The chain has TRBV5-1 and TRBJ2-1; TRBD1 agrees at 9 bases. In DNA form, the CDR3 reads TGCGCCAGCAGCTTGGGCACCGGGACAGGGAGATCTGAGCAGTTCTTC. Translation: CASSLGTGTGRSEQFF.